This T cell receptor beta chain was identified in a study of blood T cell repertoires in COVID-19. Study overall: Samples of COVID-19 (acute and convalescent) were obtained from the United States, Italy and Spain. T cells, B-cell-depleted T cells, or PBMCs provided the cDNA or gDNA that served as material.

Profiled with immunoSEQ multiplex PCR; TCRdb holds only in-frame clones, not every one. The data contain approximately 65,000 clones, more than 60% of them singletons. CDR3 size: 17 residues. Trimming shortened V by 0 bases and J by 2 bases, and 14 bases separated the two germline ends. The V gene's germline CDR1 is LGHDT and CDR2 YNNKEL (reference sequence). The chain employs TRBV3-1 (or the pseudogene TRBV3-2) and TRBJ1-5; D is unresolved. Material for sequencing was peripheral blood. The source is a man aged 55 to 70 with acute or convalescent COVID-19. The CDR3 region is CASSQEHDLRGNQPQHF. DNA for the CDR3: TGTGCCAGCAGCCAAGAACACGACCTTCGGGGCAATCAGCCCCAGCATTTT.